This entry lists 8 T cell receptor beta chains sequenced from one sample in a study of blood T cell repertoires in COVID-19. Only in-frame clones appear in the TCRdb table, and some are missing; sequencing was by immunoSEQ multiplex PCR. Here the sample spans 100,000 to 120,000 clones, around nine tenths being singletons. Sequencing used peripheral blood. The receptors were gathered from a woman in her 70s who had recovered from COVID-19.

In its sample, this clone was seen once. This chain joins TRBV2 and TRBJ2-5; D ambiguous. Germline V gene data show CDR1 as SNHLY and CDR2 as FYNNEI. The V gene lost 7 bases and the J gene lost 7 bases, with 16 bases spanning the gap. This CDR3 has 13 amino acids. The CDR3 DNA reads as TGTGCCAGCAAGTTTGGAGCCCCTACGACCCAGTACTTC. Protein sequence: CASKFGAPTTQYF.

This chain links TRBV2 with TRBJ1-5; the D gene is possibly TRBD1 (5 bases). The CDR3 runs 16 residues. Trimming took off 3 bases at V and 3 bases at J, with 15 bases between the two ends. Germline lookup yields CDR1 SNHLY and CDR2 FYNNEI. Here the CDR3 DNA reads TGTGCCAGCAGTGATTCTGGGGGGGTTTACAATCAGCCCCAGCATTTT. As protein: CASSDSGGVYNQPQHF.

Note on this clone: Other DNA sequences within the sample encode an identical CDR3. This CDR3 is CASRATGNQPQHF. Here the CDR3 DNA reads TGTGCCAGCAGAGCAACAGGAAATCAGCCCCAGCATTTT. The chain couples TRBV6-5 to TRBJ1-5, with D possibly matching TRBD1 (5 bases). Per the germline V gene, CDR1 is MNHEY and CDR2 is SVGAGI. The CDR3 contains 13 residues. Trimming pared 6 bases from V and 4 bases from J, leaving 10 bases between.

In DNA form, the CDR3 reads TGCGCCAGCAGCGTGACTCCGCCGGGAGCTGAAGGGCACGAGCAGTACTTC. Protein product: CASSVTPPGAEGHEQYF. The chain has TRBV5-1 and TRBJ2-7; D is perhaps TRBD2 (6 bases). From germline, CDR1 is SGHRS and CDR2 YFSETQ. There are 17 residues in the CDR3. Trimming removed 4 bases at V and 5 bases at J, with 25 bases between.

The chain carries TRBV28 and TRBJ2-7; 9 bases line up with TRBD1. The CDR3 is made up of 16 amino acids. The germline CDR1 and CDR2 sequences are MDHEN and SYDVKM. The ends lost 4 bases at V and 6 bases at J; junction bases unmatched: 13. This chain's CDR3 is CASSSPGGQGLGEQYF. Written as DNA, the CDR3 is TGTGCCAGCAGTTCTCCGGGGGGACAGGGACTGGGCGAGCAGTACTTC.

This chain uses TRBV18 with TRBJ2-7, with TRBD1 matching 9 bases. The CDR3 runs 16 residues. V lost 3 bases, J lost 2 bases, and 8 bases stayed unmatched. Per the germline V gene, CDR1 is KGHSH and CDR2 is LQKENI. DNA of the CDR3: TGTGCCAGCTCACCGATCCTGGGACAGGGACCCTACGAGCAGTACTTC. Protein: CASSPILGQGPYEQYF.

This rearrangement joins TRBV7-2 to TRBJ2-3; 10 nucleotides align to TRBD2. The CDR3 covers 15 residues. V shed 8 bases and J 2 bases; nucleotides not matched to a gene: 7. From germline, CDR1 is SGHTA and CDR2 FQGNSA. CDR3 DNA sequence: TGTGCCAGCGGAAAAGCGGGAGGGTACACAGATACGCAGTATTTT. This sequence encodes CASGKAGGYTDTQYF.

The CDR3 loop reads CASTWGTGADQPQHF. The DNA of the CDR3 is TGTGCCAGCACCTGGGGCACAGGGGCGGATCAGCCCCAGCATTTT. The rearrangement links TRBV28 to TRBJ1-5; 7 positions match TRBD1. This CDR3 has 15 amino acids. CDR1 and CDR2 (germline): MDHEN, SYDVKM. V lost 7 bases and J lost 5; bases outside the gene matches: 11. The full variable domain, in which reference TRBV28 and TRBJ1-5 provide the parts outside the CDR3, is DVKVTQSSRYLVKRTGEKVFLECVQDMDHENMFWYRQDPGLGLRLIYFSYDVKMKEKGDIPEGYSVSREKKERFSLILESASTNQTSMYLCASTWGTGADQPQHFGDGTRLSIL.